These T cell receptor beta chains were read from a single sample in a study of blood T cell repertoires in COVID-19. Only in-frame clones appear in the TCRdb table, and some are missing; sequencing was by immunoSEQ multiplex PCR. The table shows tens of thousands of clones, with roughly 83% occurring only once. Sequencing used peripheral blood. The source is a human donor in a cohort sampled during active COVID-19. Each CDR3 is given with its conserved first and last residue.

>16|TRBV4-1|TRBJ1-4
CASSLQTGFINEKLFF
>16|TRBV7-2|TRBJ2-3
CASSLAGTGGADTQYF
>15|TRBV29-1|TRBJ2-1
CSVVGTYSSYNEQFF
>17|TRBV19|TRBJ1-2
CASSIDPWGTTNYGYTF
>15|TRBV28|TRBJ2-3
CASSSRQGNSDTQYF
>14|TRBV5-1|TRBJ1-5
CASSLGQGGQPQHF
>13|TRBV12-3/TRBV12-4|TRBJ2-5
CATSGTGQETQYF
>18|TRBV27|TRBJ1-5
CASRSARGAGGSNQPQHF
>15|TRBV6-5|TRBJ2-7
CASSYGLALLYEQYF
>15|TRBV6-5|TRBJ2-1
CASTSTSGSSDEQFF
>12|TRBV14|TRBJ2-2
CASSHSAGELFF
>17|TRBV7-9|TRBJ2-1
CASSFVPTSGTIHEQFF
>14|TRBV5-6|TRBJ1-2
CASSLTRSYYGYTF
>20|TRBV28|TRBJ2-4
CASSSASGRDNVLAKNIQYF
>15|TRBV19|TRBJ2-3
CASSGPGQGTDTQYF
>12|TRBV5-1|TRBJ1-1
CASSGDRVVVFF